The subject of this entry is one T cell receptor beta chain. The antigen it binds to is not known. No much larger clone is present one base from it, and per-base qualities are unavailable. TCRbeta CDR3 regions were amplified from genomic DNA using the immunoSEQ Assay, a bias-controlled multiplex PCR. The original pipeline was this. Nucleated cell counts per sample were estimated from amplification of reference gene primers within the assay. To quantify the absolute abundance of each unique TCRbeta CDR3 rearrangement, sequence reads were collapsed and filtered. For each sample, productive Simpson clonality was calculated as the square root of Simpson's diversity index across productive rearrangements. TCRdb carries this immuneACCESS record with in-frame sequences only. Its versions omit some clonotypes, under half of them owing to an unresolved V gene in the studies checked, with the rest unexplained. D and trimming were read from the DNA, whereas the V and J calls and clone size are those reported in that table. Within this sample are over 50,000 clones, with 70% to 90% of them counted one time only. The top ten clonotypes cover over 6.5% of the sample.

The data were taken from a study of blood T cell repertoires in COVID-19 (dated by TCRdb to 2018 to 2021). Turning to the overall study: Samples covering the acute and convalescent phases of COVID-19 were provided by collaborators in the United States, Italy and Spain. The prospective study material was composed of cDNA or gDNA derived from T cells, B-cell-depleted T cells, or PBMCs. The dataset comprised deeply sampled blood TCRbeta repertoires from subjects exposed to, actively infected with, or recovered from COVID-19. A freely available public database, intended as a resource for researchers studying the immune response to SARS-CoV-2, is where the repertoires were released. Samples were obtained from the ongoing ImmuneRACE study (first 160 participants) and from roughly 1,300 subjects provided by 6 global collaborators. Nearly every sample came with metadata listing a de-identified subject ID, COVID-19 status, age in years and sex. Where available, HLA class I and class II types were obtained from metadata supplied by the sample provider rather than from assay-based typing. Here is what the overall study found, with its caveats: Clinical and demographic metadata were provided uncurated, with the amount varying by source and participant.

The collaborating institutions used their own protocols to collect whole blood in K2EDTA tubes. Collaborator samples were shipped for TCRbeta analysis as frozen whole blood, isolated PBMCs, or DNA extracted from either sample type. Including the terminal cysteine and phenylalanine, the CDR3 comprises 10 residues. Only CDR3 DNA is held: 30 bases, read in frame from base 1. Trimming leaves V shorter by 11 bases and J shorter by 7 bases, with the junction holding 2 bases beyond the gene matches. Via the germline V gene, CDR1 is MNHEY and CDR2 SVGAGI. This TCR was sampled from a man aged 55-75 years with acute or convalescent COVID-19. The chain employs TRBV6-5 and TRBJ2-1, with 7 junctional bases fitting TRBD2. The sample consisted of peripheral blood. Read as DNA, the sequence is TGTGCCGGGGGGGGAAATGAGCAGTTCTTC. This codes for CAGGGNEQFF.